The present T cell receptor beta chain was sequenced within a study of tumor and adjacent non-tumor tissue in lung cancer. Study-level information: There were 12 adenocarcinoma, a couple of squamous cell carcinoma and 1 small cell lung cancer cases.

As concerns this clonotype: Its antigen is unidentified. A much larger clone lies a single base off, so this may be a read error.

Whole-study findings and limits: TCR diversity was significantly greater in tumor than normal lung tissue.

The germline CDR1 and CDR2 sequences are GTSNPN and SVGIG (reference sequence). The CDR3 totals 14 residues. J gave up 6 bases and V 8 bases, and 13 bases lay outside the gene matches. TCRbeta libraries were built with three rounds of nested PCR, modified from ARM-PCR. TCRdb ran MiXCR on the multiplex PCR reads and lists one entry per CDR3 protein. The data show around 74,000 distinct CDR3 sequences, around two thirds seen once. This sample's RNA came from whole unsorted tissue. The chain couples TRBV30 to TRBJ1-3, with TRBD1 matching 7 bases. Sequencing was carried out using lung tumor tissue. The receptor was isolated from a woman between 65 and 79 years old with non-small cell lung cancer. DNA for the CDR3: TGTGCCGGGGGGCAGGGGGAATTTGAAAACACCATATATTTT. The encoded protein is CAGGQGEFENTIYF.